This T cell receptor (beta chain) derives from a study of blood T cell repertoires in COVID-19. Study summary: Some COVID-19 samples were acute and others convalescent; all came from the United States, Italy and Spain. From T cells, B-cell-depleted T cells, or PBMCs came the material, which was cDNA or gDNA.

Trimming removed 6 bases from V and 4 bases from J; junction bases left unmatched: 4. Germline V gene data show CDR1 as SNHLY and CDR2 as FYNNEI. This CDR3 has 13 amino acids. In the authors' methods: Amplification of reference gene primers was used by the study to estimate nucleated cell counts. Clones were sequenced by immunoSEQ multiplex PCR, and TCRdb holds only the in-frame ones, with some missing. V, J and clone size are those of that table, while D and trimming were read from the DNA. The data show some 320,000 clones, approximately 90% seen once. The V call is TRBV2, the J call TRBJ1-2; the match to TRBD1 covers 8 bases. The TCR originated in a woman aged 25-40 years who had recovered from COVID-19. Material for sequencing was peripheral blood. In DNA form, the CDR3 reads TGTGCCAGCAGCCGAGGACAGGGCTATGGCTACACCTTC. Amino acids: CASSRGQGYGYTF.